This TCR beta chain was sequenced during a study of identical twins. The length of the CDR3 is 9 residues. Germline V gives CDR1 DFQATT, CDR2 SNEGSKA (reference sequence). TCRdb ran MiXCR on the 5' RACE reads and lists one entry per CDR3 protein. The profile shows under 1 million distinct CDR3 sequences, about 12% of them singletons. Whole-study findings and limits: Twins' excess sharing was less marked for out-of-frame beta sequences.

Comments on this clonotype: Antigen: not known. One end of the junction fails to match germline, which may point to a read error.

This same sample was also part of a study on yellow fever vaccine responses in identical twins.

The receptor was isolated from a young woman in good health. Sequencing was performed on PBMCs. The chain recombines TRBV20-1 with TRBJ2-1, with D unclear. In DNA form, the CDR3 reads TGCAGTGCTACCGGAAAGACCTGGTTC. Residues: CSATGKTWF.